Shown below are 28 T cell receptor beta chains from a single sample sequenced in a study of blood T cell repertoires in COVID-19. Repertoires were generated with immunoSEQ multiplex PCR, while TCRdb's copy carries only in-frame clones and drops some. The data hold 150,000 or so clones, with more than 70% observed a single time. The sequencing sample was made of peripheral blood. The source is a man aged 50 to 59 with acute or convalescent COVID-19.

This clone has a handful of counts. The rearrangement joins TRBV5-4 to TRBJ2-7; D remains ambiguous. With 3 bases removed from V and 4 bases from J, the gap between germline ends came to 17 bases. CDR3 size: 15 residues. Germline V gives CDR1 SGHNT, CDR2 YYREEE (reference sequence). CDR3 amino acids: CASSSTGSELYEQYF. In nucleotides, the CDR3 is TGTGCCAGCAGCTCCACCGGGTCCGAGTTATACGAGCAGTACTTC.

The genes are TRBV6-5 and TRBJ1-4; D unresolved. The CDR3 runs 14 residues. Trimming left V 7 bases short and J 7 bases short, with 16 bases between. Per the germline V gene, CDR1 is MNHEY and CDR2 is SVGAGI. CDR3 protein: CASTLTLGFEKLFF. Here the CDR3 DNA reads TGTGCCAGCACCCTGACACTCGGTTTTGAAAAACTGTTTTTT.

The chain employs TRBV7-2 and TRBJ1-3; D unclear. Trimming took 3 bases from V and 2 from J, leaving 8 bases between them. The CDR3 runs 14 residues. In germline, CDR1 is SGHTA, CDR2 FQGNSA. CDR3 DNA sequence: TGTGCCAGCAGCTTGGCAGGTGCTGGAAACACCATATATTTT. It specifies CASSLAGAGNTIYF. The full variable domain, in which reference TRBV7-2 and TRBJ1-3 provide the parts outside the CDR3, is GAGVSQSPSNKVTEKGKDVELRCDPISGHTALYWYRQSLGQGLEFLIYFQGNSAPDKSGLPSDRFSAERTGGSVSTLTIQRTQQEDSAVYLCASSLAGAGNTIYFGEGSWLTVV.

CDR3 in amino acids: CASSLFGGQGSTEAFF. DNA for the CDR3: TGCGCCAGCAGCTTGTTTGGAGGACAGGGGAGCACTGAAGCTTTCTTT. V usage is TRBV5-1 and J usage is TRBJ1-1; TRBD1 aligns across 9 bases. The CDR3 contains 16 residues. The V segment lost 1 base and the J segment 4 bases; nucleotides outside the gene matches: 8. In germline, CDR1 is SGHRS, CDR2 YFSETQ.

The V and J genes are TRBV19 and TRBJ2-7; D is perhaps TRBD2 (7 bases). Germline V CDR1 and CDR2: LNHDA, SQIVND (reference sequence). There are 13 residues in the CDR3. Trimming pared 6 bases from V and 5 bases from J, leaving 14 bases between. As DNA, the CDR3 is TGTGCCAGTAGCCCCGGGGGGCCCAACGAGCAGTACTTC. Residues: CASSPGGPNEQYF.

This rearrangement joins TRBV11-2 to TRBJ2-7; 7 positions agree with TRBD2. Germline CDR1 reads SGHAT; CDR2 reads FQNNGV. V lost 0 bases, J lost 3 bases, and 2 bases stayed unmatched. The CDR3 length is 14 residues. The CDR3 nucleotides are TGTGCCAGCAGCTTAGAGGGCGGGAGCTACGAGCAGTACTTC. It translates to CASSLEGGSYEQYF.

CDR3 region: CASSTSGRGNEQFF. The CDR3 bases are TGTGCCAGTAGTACTAGCGGGAGGGGGAATGAGCAGTTCTTC. The chain is built from TRBV19 and TRBJ2-1; 12 bases agree with TRBD2. Trimming took 4 bases from V and 7 from J; bases not matched to a gene: 2. The CDR3 is 14 residues long. Germline V gives CDR1 LNHDA, CDR2 SQIVND (reference sequence).

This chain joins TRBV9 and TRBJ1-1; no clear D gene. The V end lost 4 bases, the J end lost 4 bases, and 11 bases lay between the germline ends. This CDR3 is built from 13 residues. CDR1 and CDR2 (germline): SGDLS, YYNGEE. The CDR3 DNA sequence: TGTGCCAGCAGCTCTACTGAGGGCACTGAAGCTTTCTTT. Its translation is CASSSTEGTEAFF. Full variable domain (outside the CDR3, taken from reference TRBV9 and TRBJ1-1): DSGVTQTPKHLITATGQRVTLRCSPRSGDLSVYWYQQSLDQGLQFLIQYYNGEERAKGNILERFSAQQFPDLHSELNLSSLELGDSALYFCASSSTEGTEAFFGQGTRLTVV.

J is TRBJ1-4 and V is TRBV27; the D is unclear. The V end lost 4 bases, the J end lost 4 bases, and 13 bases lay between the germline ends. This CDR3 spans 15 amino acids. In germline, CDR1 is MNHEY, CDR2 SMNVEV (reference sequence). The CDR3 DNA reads TGTGCCAGCAGTTCCACAGCTGGTTTTAATGAAAAACTGTTTTTT. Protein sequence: CASSSTAGFNEKLFF.

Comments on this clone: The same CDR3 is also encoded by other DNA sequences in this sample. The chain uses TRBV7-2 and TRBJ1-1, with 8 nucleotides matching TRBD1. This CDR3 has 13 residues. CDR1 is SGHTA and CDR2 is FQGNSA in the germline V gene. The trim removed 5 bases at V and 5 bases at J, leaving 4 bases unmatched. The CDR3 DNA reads TGTGCCAGCAGCCTATACAGGGGGACTGAAGCTTTCTTT. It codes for CASSLYRGTEAFF.

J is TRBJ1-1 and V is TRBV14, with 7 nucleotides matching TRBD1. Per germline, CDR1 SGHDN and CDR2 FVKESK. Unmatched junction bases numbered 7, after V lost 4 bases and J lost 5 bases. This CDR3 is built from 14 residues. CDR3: CASSLQGTLTEAFF. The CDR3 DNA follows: TGTGCCAGCAGCCTACAGGGGACCCTAACTGAAGCTTTCTTT. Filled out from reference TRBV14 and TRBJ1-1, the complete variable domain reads EAGVTQFPSHSVIEKGQTVTLRCDPISGHDNLYWYRRVMGKEIKFLLHFVKESKQDESGMPNNRFLAERTGGTYSTLKVQPAELEDSGVYFCASSLQGTLTEAFFGQGTRLTVV.

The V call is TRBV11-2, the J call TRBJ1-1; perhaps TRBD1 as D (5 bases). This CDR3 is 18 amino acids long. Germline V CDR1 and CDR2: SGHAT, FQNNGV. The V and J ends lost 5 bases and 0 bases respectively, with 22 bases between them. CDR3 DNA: TGTGCCAGCAGCCGACGCCGCCGGGGAGGGGATTTGAACACTGAAGCTTTCTTT. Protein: CASSRRRRGGDLNTEAFF.

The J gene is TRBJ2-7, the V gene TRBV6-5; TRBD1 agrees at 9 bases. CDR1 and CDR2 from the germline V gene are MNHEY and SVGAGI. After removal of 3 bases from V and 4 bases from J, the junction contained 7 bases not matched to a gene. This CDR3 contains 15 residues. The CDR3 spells CASSYSGQGTYEQYF. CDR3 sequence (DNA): TGTGCCAGCAGTTATTCTGGACAGGGGACGTACGAGCAGTACTTC.

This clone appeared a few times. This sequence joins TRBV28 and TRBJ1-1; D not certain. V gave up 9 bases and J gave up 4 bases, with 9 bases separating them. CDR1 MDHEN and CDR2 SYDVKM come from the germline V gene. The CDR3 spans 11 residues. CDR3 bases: TGTGCCAGTTGGTCGGGCACTGAAGCTTTCTTT. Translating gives CASWSGTEAFF.

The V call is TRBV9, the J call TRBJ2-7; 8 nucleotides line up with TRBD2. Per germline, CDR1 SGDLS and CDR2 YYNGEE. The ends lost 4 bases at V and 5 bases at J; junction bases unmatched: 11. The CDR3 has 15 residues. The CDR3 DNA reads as TGTGCCAGCAGCACACTAGCGGTACGAGGTGACGAGCAGTACTTC. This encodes CASSTLAVRGDEQYF.

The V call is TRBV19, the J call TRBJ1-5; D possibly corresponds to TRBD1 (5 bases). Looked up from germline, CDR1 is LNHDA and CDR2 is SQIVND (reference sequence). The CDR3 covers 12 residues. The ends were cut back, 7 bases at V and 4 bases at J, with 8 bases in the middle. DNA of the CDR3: TGTGCCAGTATGGGGGGGAATCAGCCCCAGCATTTT. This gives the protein CASMGGNQPQHF.

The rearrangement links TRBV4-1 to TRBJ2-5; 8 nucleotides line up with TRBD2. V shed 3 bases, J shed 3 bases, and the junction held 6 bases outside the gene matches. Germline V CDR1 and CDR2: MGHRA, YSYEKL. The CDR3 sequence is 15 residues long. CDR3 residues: CASSQRTSSEETQYF. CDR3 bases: TGCGCCAGCAGCCAGAGGACTAGCAGTGAAGAGACCCAGTACTTC.

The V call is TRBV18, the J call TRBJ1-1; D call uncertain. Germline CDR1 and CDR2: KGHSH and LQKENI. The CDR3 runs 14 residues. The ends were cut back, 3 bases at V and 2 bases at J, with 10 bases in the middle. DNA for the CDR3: TGTGCCAGCTCACCCGCTACGCTTAACACTGAAGCTTTCTTT. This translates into CASSPATLNTEAFF.

The CDR3 nucleotides are TGTGCCAGTAGTACAGGACTGTATAGGGAGGAGACCCAGTACTTC. Translation gives CASSTGLYREETQYF. The gene calls are TRBV19 and TRBJ2-5, with D maybe TRBD2 (5 bases). Germline-derived CDR1 and CDR2 are LNHDA and SQIVND (reference sequence). The CDR3 has 15 amino acids. Trimming pared 4 bases from V and 5 bases from J, leaving 17 bases between.

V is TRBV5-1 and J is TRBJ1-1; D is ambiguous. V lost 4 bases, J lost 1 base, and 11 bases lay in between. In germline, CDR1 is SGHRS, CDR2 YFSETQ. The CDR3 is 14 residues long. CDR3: CASSKSSENTEAFF. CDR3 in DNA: TGCGCCAGCAGCAAGTCCAGTGAGAACACTGAAGCTTTCTTT.

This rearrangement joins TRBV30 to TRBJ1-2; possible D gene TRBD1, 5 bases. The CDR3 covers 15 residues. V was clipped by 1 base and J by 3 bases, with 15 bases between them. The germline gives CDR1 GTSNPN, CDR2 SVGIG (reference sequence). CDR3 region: CAWSAPWGEDYGYTF. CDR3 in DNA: TGTGCCTGGAGTGCACCCTGGGGGGAGGACTATGGCTACACCTTC.

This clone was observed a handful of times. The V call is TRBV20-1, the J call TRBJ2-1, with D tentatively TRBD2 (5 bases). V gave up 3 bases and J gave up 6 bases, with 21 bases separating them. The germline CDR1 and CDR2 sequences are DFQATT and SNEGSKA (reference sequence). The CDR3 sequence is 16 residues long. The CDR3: CSASKGVGSARNEQFF. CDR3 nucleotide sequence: TGCAGTGCTAGTAAAGGAGTGGGGAGCGCTCGCAATGAGCAGTTCTTC.

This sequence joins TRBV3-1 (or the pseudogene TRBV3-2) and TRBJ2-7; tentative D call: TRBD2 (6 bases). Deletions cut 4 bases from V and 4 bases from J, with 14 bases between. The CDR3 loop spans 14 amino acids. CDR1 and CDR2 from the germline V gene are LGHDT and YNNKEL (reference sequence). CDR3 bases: TGTGCCAGCAGCCGGACCAGCGGGCCTTACGAGCAGTACTTC. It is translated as CASSRTSGPYEQYF.

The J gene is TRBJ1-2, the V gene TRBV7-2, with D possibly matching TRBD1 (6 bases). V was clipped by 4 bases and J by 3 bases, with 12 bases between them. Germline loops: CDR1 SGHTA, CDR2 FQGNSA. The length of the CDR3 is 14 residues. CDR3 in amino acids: CASSSVQGYYGYTF. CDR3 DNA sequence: TGTGCCAGCAGCTCAGTACAGGGATACTATGGCTACACCTTC.

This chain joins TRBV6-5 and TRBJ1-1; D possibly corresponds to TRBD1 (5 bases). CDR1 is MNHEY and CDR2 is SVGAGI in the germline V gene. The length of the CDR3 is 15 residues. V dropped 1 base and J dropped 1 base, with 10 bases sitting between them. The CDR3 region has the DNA TGTGCCAGCAGTTACTGGGGCGGGGGGAACACTGAAGCTTTCTTT. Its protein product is CASSYWGGGNTEAFF.

The CDR3 spells CASSPTGTGSAEAFF. CDR3 DNA sequence: TGTGCCAGTAGTCCCACCGGGACAGGGAGCGCTGAAGCTTTCTTT. The gene calls are TRBV19 and TRBJ1-1, with 9 bases fitting TRBD1. This CDR3 region has 15 residues. The V gene end was trimmed by 5 bases and the J gene end by 6 bases; junction bases not matched to a gene: 10. Per the germline V gene, CDR1 is LNHDA and CDR2 is SQIVND (reference sequence).

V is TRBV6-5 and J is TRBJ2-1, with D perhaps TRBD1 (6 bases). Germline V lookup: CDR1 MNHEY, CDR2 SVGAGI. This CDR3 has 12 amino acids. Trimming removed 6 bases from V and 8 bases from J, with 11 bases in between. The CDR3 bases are TGTGCCAGCAGCCAGGGGTGGGATGAGCAGTTCTTC. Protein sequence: CASSQGWDEQFF.

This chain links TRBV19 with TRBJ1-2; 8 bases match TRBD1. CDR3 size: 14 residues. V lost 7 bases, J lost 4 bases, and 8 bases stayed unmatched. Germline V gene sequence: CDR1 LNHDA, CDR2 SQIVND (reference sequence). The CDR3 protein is CASTRTGNFYGYTF. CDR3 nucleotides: TGTGCCAGTACGCGGACAGGGAATTTCTATGGCTACACCTTC.